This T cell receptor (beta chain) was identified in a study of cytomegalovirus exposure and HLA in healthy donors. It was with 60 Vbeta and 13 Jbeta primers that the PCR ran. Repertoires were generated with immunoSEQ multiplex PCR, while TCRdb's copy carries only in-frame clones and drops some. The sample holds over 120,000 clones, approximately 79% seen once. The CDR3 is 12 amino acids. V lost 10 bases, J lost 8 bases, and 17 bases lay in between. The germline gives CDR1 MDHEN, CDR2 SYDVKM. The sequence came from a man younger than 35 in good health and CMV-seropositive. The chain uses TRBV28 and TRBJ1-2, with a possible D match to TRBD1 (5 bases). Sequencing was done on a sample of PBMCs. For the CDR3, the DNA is TGTGCCACCCGGCAGGACCCAGGGGGCTACACCTTC. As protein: CATRQDPGGYTF.